The source of this T cell receptor (beta chain) is a study of CD8+CD57+ T cells in acquired aplastic anemia (dated by TCRdb to 2016 to 2018). The study in broad terms: Extracted DNA from sorted CD4+ and CD8+ cells averaged approximately 3 ug, ranging from about 0.18 to 27.4 ug. An average of about 10 million reads for CD4+ cells and under 13 million reads for CD8+ cells was obtained from healthy donor samples.

From its cysteine to its phenylalanine, the CDR3 spans 15 amino acids. Only CDR3 DNA is held: 45 bases, read in frame from base 1. The germline V gene (reference sequence) provides CDR1 LNHDA and CDR2 SQIVND. V is cut by 6 bases and J by 5 bases, and the space between the germline ends is 16 bases. What the work shows at the level of the full study, not this receptor alone: Nearly 30 CD8+ CDR3 sequences were found in both patients and controls but appeared to be highly expressed in patients and within the immunodominant clones of the patients. Patients and healthy controls showed no significant difference in CD8+ Simpson's diversity (P=0.060).

Profiling of TCR beta VDJ combinations and CDR3 sequences used genomic DNA as the template. TCR repertoire sequencing was run on an Illumina HiSeq 2000. In the source study's methods: Repertoire assessment relied on Simpson's diversity index, CDR3 size and DJ length profiles, and TRBV/TRBJ rearrangement plots. The most abundant DNA sequence in the deep sequencing data was taken as the immunodominant clone. CDR3 amino acid sequences were screened for sharing across subjects and were compared with published repertoires and the VDJdb database. TCRdb passed the public sequencing reads through fastp at Q25 and MiXCR, retaining productive beta sequences. Every CDR3 protein is listed once, alongside the most common genes and DNA of its rows. The V and J calls follow TCRdb's processing rather than the paper's. In all, the sample holds roughly 420,000 distinct CDR3 sequences, and about 70% of those were seen once. The ten largest clones represent approximately 3.9% of the sample.

This clonotype was seen only a few times. Its antigen remains unidentified. Within one base of it there is no much larger clone, and no base qualities were kept. The study deep-sequenced TCR repertoires of sorted CD4+ and CD8+ blood T cells from severe aplastic anemia patients and healthy subjects. Ficoll-Paque density gradient centrifugation was used to isolate peripheral blood mononuclear cells. Before DNA extraction, CD4+ and CD8+ T cells were sorted with FACS or magnetic beads. The sequencing input was sorted CD4+, CD8+, or CD8+CD57+ T cells (not recorded which) from PBMCs. This sequence uses TRBV19 and TRBJ1-4; the D segment could be TRBD1, given 6 matching bases. The sequence was collected from a human donor in good health, serving as a control. The sequenced DNA is TGTGCCAGTAGCCCCGCGTCGGGGGCCAATGAAAAACTGTTTTTT. Its protein reads: CASSPASGANEKLFF.